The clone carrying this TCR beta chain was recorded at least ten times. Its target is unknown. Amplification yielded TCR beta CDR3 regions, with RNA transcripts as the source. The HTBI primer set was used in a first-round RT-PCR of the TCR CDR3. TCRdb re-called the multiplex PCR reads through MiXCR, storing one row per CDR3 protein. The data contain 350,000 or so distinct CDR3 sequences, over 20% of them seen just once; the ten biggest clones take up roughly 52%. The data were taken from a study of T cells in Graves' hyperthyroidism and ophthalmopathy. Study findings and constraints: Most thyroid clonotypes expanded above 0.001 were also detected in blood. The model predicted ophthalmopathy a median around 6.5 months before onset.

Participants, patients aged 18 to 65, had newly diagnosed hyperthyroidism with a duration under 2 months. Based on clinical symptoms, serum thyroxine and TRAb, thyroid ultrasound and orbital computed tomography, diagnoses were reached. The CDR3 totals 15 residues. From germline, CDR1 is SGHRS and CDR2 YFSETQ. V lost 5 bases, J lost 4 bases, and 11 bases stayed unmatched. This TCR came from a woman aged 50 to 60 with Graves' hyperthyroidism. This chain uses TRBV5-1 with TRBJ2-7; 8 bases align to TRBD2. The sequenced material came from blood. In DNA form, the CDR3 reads TGCGCCAGCAGTAGCCTACCAGCGGGAGCGTACGAGCAGTACTTC. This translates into CASSSLPAGAYEQYF.